A selection of T cell receptor beta chains follows, all from one sample in a study of shared clonotypes between healthy human individuals. Measured with immunoSEQ multiplex PCR; TCRdb has only the in-frame clones, and not every one. The sample contains under 600,000 clones, about 79% of which appear only once. Sequences were obtained from PBMCs. These receptors were taken from a woman aged 40 to 50 in good health. Some clones in this sample may be carry-over from other donors' samples. Each CDR3 is given with its conserved first and last residue. D genes are given only for firm matches. Clone size is shown for a subset of rows, as once, few, many or a class of expanded clone.

>TRBV5-1|NA|TRBJ2-7|NA
CASARVTPSYEQYF
TGCGCCAGCGCCCGGGTGACCCCCTCCTACGAGCAGTACTTC
>TRBV9|NA|TRBJ2-2|NA
CASSGGTNTGELFF
TGTGCCAGCAGCGGGGGGACGAACACCGGGGAGCTGTTTTTT
>TRBV28|NA|TRBJ1-2|NA
CASSLFRQGHGYTF
TGTGCCAGCAGTTTATTCAGGCAGGGCCATGGCTACACCTTC
>TRBV27|TRBD1|TRBJ2-7|NA
CASSSRTGILYEQYF
TGTGCCAGCAGTTCCCGGACAGGGATTCTTTACGAGCAGTACTTC
>TRBV7-2|TRBD2|TRBJ2-1|NA
CASSSEGTSGISEQFF
TGTGCCAGCAGCTCCGAAGGGACTAGCGGGATATCAGAGCAGTTCTTC
>TRBV2|TRBD1|TRBJ2-7|NA
CASSTGTASYEQYF
TGTGCCAGCAGTACCGGGACAGCATCCTACGAGCAGTACTTC
>TRBV10-3|NA|TRBJ2-6|NA
CAISGGVAGANVLTF
TGTGCCATCAGTGGTGGGGTGGCTGGGGCCAACGTCCTGACTTTC
>TRBV7-9|NA|TRBJ1-4|NA
CASSLEGRATNEKLFF
TGTGCCAGCAGCTTGGAGGGCAGGGCAACTAATGAAAAACTGTTTTTT
>TRBV6-4|NA|TRBJ1-4|NA
CASSDSRQPVEKLFF
TGTGCCAGCAGTGACTCGAGGCAGCCCGTGGAAAAACTGTTTTTT
>TRBV7-8|TRBD2|TRBJ2-6|NA
CASSLAGTSVWFSANVLTF
TGTGCCAGCAGCTTAGCGGGGACTAGCGTTTGGTTTAGTGCCAACGTCCTGACTTTC
>TRBV18|NA|TRBJ2-1|NA
CASSPGYSRDNEQFF
TGTGCCAGCTCACCTGGTTACTCCCGGGACAATGAGCAGTTCTTC
>TRBV18|TRBD2|TRBJ2-1|NA
CASSPRLAGVNEQFF
TGTGCCAGCTCACCACGACTAGCGGGAGTCAATGAGCAGTTCTTC
>TRBV27|TRBD2|TRBJ2-1|once
CASSGGNSYNEQFF
TGTGCCAGCAGCGGGGGGAACTCCTACAATGAGCAGTTCTTC
>TRBV7-9|TRBD1|TRBJ2-3|NA
CASSLQLQGAADTQYF
TGTGCCAGCAGCTTACAGTTACAGGGGGCGGCAGATACGCAGTATTTT
>TRBV6-6|TRBD2|TRBJ2-1|NA
CASSLAGGPNEQFF
TGTGCCAGCAGTTTAGCGGGAGGGCCGAATGAGCAGTTCTTC
>TRBV5-1|NA|TRBJ1-3|NA
CASSSSGATGNTIYF
TGCGCCAGCAGTTCCTCGGGGGCAACTGGAAACACCATATATTTT
>TRBV4-1|NA|TRBJ2-5|NA
CASSQRGGGGSGETQYF
TGCGCCAGCAGCCAAAGAGGAGGGGGCGGGAGCGGCGAGACCCAGTACTTC
>TRBV19|TRBD1|TRBJ1-4|NA
CASSIDLEAGGYEKLFF
TGTGCCAGTAGTATAGATCTCGAGGCAGGGGGTTATGAAAAACTGTTTTTT
>TRBV5-4|TRBD2|TRBJ2-5|NA
CASSLRPKIAGVQETQYF
TGTGCCAGCAGCTTACGGCCAAAAATAGCGGGAGTTCAAGAGACCCAGTACTTC
>TRBV19|NA|TRBJ2-1|NA
CASTPRRADNEQFF
TGTGCCAGTACCCCTCGACGGGCGGACAATGAGCAGTTCTTC
>TRBV5-1|NA|TRBJ1-2|NA
CASSLEEGNGYTF
TGCGCCAGCAGCTTGGAAGAGGGTAACGGCTACACCTTC
>TRBV28|TRBD1|TRBJ1-1|NA
CASSLYRGQGTNTEAFF
TGTGCCAGCAGTTTATATAGGGGACAGGGGACTAACACTGAAGCTTTCTTT
>TRBV27|NA|TRBJ1-4|once
CASGPGRMNEKLFF
TGTGCCAGCGGGCCGGGACGGATGAATGAAAAACTGTTTTTT
>TRBV28|TRBD2|TRBJ2-1|NA
CASSLPGGAFNEQFF
TGTGCCAGCAGTTTGCCGGGGGGGGCTTTCAATGAGCAGTTCTTC
>TRBV10-2|NA|TRBJ1-5|once
CASSSRDPPGQPQHF
TGCGCCAGCAGTTCACGGGACCCTCCGGGACAGCCCCAGCATTTT
>TRBV6-1|NA|TRBJ1-3|few
CASSERGGGNTIYF
TGTGCCAGCAGTGAACGGGGCGGTGGAAACACCATATATTTT
>TRBV6-1|NA|TRBJ2-5|NA
CASRAPSGATDQYF
TGTGCCAGCAGGGCGCCCTCCGGGGCCACGGACCAGTACTTC
>TRBV6-5|NA|TRBJ1-1|NA
CASSYARLSEAFF
TGTGCCAGCAGCTACGCCAGGTTATCCGAAGCTTTCTTT
>TRBV28|NA|TRBJ2-2|NA
CASAGQTGELFF
TGTGCCAGCGCGGGACAAACTGGGGAGCTGTTTTTT
>TRBV23-1|NA|TRBJ1-1|NA
CASSQDWAPLLNTEAFF
TGCGCCAGCAGTCAAGATTGGGCCCCTTTATTGAACACTGAAGCTTTCTTT
>TRBV29-1|NA|TRBJ2-7|NA
CSGLVDYEQYF
TGCAGCGGACTCGTGGACTACGAGCAGTACTTC
>TRBV11-3|TRBD1|TRBJ2-2|NA
CASSPIEPGQGVDGELFF
TGTGCCAGCAGCCCAATTGAACCGGGACAGGGCGTCGACGGGGAGCTGTTTTTT
>TRBV7-3|NA|TRBJ2-2|once
CASSNPSDLGELFF
TGTGCCAGCAGCAACCCCTCGGATCTCGGGGAGCTGTTTTTT
>TRBV28|NA|TRBJ1-2|NA
CASSSPSHDTSNYGYTF
TGTGCCAGCAGTTCCCCCTCCCACGACACTTCTAACTATGGCTACACCTTC
>TRBV5-1|TRBD1|TRBJ1-5|NA
CASSAGTGGGQPQHF
TGCGCCAGCAGCGCGGGAACAGGGGGCGGGCAGCCCCAGCATTTT
>TRBV29-1|TRBD1|TRBJ1-2|once
CSVVGYLGQLTGGNYGYTF
TGCAGCGTCGTAGGATATTTGGGACAGCTGACGGGAGGTAACTATGGCTACACCTTC
>TRBV5-4|NA|TRBJ2-7|NA
CASTAAGDFYEQYF
TGTGCCAGCACCGCGGCCGGGGACTTTTACGAGCAGTACTTC
>TRBV30|TRBD1|TRBJ1-5|NA
CAWARQGDQPQHF
TGTGCCTGGGCTCGACAGGGGGATCAGCCCCAGCATTTT
>TRBV6-1|TRBD1|TRBJ2-7|NA
CASQQGGFYEQYF
TGTGCCAGCCAACAGGGGGGATTCTACGAGCAGTACTTC
>TRBV28|NA|TRBJ2-3|NA
CASVRHGVADTQYF
TGTGCCAGCGTCCGTCACGGGGTGGCAGATACGCAGTATTTT
>TRBV11-3|NA|TRBJ1-1|NA
CASSLGRNEAFF
TGTGCCAGCAGCCTCGGACGGAATGAAGCTTTCTTT
>TRBV7-8|NA|TRBJ1-1|NA
CASSFGQGGLGDTEAFF
TGTGCCAGCAGCTTCGGGCAGGGAGGTTTGGGAGACACTGAAGCTTTCTTT
>TRBV7-3|TRBD2|TRBJ2-2|NA
CASSSSRVAGVAGELFF
TGTGCCAGCAGCTCCAGTCGGGTAGCGGGAGTGGCGGGGGAGCTGTTTTTT
>TRBV7-8|NA|TRBJ2-7|NA
CASQQEFLSYEQYF
TGTGCCAGCCAGCAGGAATTCCTCTCCTACGAGCAGTACTTC
>TRBV7-8|TRBD1|TRBJ1-6|NA
CASRAGQGSSPLHF
TGTGCCAGCAGGGCCGGACAGGGGAGTTCACCCCTCCACTTT
>TRBV4-2|NA|TRBJ1-2|few
CASSQVGFNYGYTF
TGTGCCAGCAGCCAAGTAGGATTCAACTATGGCTACACCTTC
>TRBV7-3|NA|TRBJ1-1|NA
CASSLSAGGQTEAFF
TGTGCCAGCAGCTTATCGGCCGGCGGGCAAACTGAAGCTTTCTTT
>TRBV6-5|NA|TRBJ1-1|NA
CASTLGVNTEAFF
TGTGCCAGCACCCTTGGGGTGAACACTGAAGCTTTCTTT
>TRBV7-9|TRBD2|TRBJ2-7|NA
CASSRGYSGAAYEQYF
TGTGCCAGCAGCCGGGGCTACAGCGGGGCCGCCTACGAGCAGTACTTC
>TRBV19|NA|TRBJ2-2|NA
CASSIPHTGELFF
TGTGCCAGTAGTATCCCCCACACCGGGGAGCTGTTTTTT